A single sample is the source of the 12 T cell receptor beta chains below, sequenced in a study of cytomegalovirus exposure and HLA in healthy donors. The PCR contained 60 Vbeta and 13 Jbeta primers. Assay used: immunoSEQ multiplex PCR; TCRdb lists only in-frame clones, some missing. Of roughly 110,000 clones in the sample, around 85% are singletons; the top ten hold approximately 2.4%. Specimen: PBMCs. These receptors were obtained from a man aged 25-45 years in good health and CMV-seronegative.

This clone was observed a few times. V is TRBV6-4 and J is TRBJ2-1; 12 nucleotides match TRBD2. Germline V lookup: CDR1 MRHNA, CDR2 SNTAGT. After removal of 4 bases from V and 4 bases from J, the junction contained 5 bases not matched to a gene. This CDR3 comprises 16 residues. As DNA, the CDR3 is TGTGCCAGCAGTGGACTAGCGGGAGTGGGGTACAATGAGCAGTTCTTC. Residues: CASSGLAGVGYNEQFF.

The chain combines TRBV2 with TRBJ2-6, with 7 bases matching TRBD2. This CDR3 region has 14 residues. The junction had 3 bases not matched to a gene; V was cut back by 8 bases and J by 2 bases. Looked up from germline, CDR1 is SNHLY and CDR2 is FYNNEI. CDR3 amino acids: CASVSGAGANVLTF. The DNA for the CDR3 is TGTGCCAGCGTCAGCGGGGCTGGGGCCAACGTCCTGACTTTC. The full variable domain, with the rest looked up from reference TRBV2 and TRBJ2-6, is EPEVTQTPSHQVTQMGQEVILRCVPISNHLYFYWYRQILGQKVEFLVSFYNNEISEKSEIFDDQFSVERPDGSNFTLKIRSTKLEDSAMYFCASVSGAGANVLTFGAGSRLTVL.

V and J are TRBV2 and TRBJ2-7, with a weak D call TRBD1 (6 bases). Germline CDR1 SNHLY, CDR2 FYNNEI. The CDR3 contains 15 residues. Trimming took 3 bases from V and 5 from J, leaving 17 bases between them. CDR3 region: CASSDYPRGVDEQYF. In nucleotides, the CDR3 is TGTGCCAGCAGTGATTATCCCAGGGGAGTCGACGAGCAGTACTTC.

V and J are TRBV29-1 and TRBJ2-5; TRBD1 agrees at 9 bases. Germline CDR1 is SQVTM and CDR2 is ANQGSEA. Trimming removed 6 bases from V and 4 bases from J; junction bases left unmatched: 9. The CDR3 loop spans 14 amino acids. CDR3 amino acids: CSVTERQGGETQYF. As DNA, the CDR3 is TGCAGCGTCACCGAGAGACAGGGGGGAGAGACCCAGTACTTC.

The chain recombines TRBV6-1 with TRBJ1-2; TRBD1 agrees at 12 bases. There are 19 residues in the CDR3. From germline, CDR1 is MNHNS and CDR2 SASEGT. Trimming removed 1 base from V and 4 bases from J; junction bases left unmatched: 13. The CDR3 coding sequence is TGTGCCAGCAGTGAAGTGGGGGGGGGACAGGGGGCGCGAAGCTATGGCTACACCTTC. Its translation is CASSEVGGGQGARSYGYTF.

The rearrangement links TRBV28 to TRBJ1-1; D gene ambiguous. The length of the CDR3 is 13 residues. V was trimmed by 2 bases and J by 4 bases, leaving 8 bases between them. From germline, CDR1 is MDHEN and CDR2 SYDVKM. This CDR3 reads CASSLGRTTEAFF. The CDR3 DNA reads as TGTGCCAGCAGTTTAGGGAGGACCACTGAAGCTTTCTTT.

The J gene is TRBJ2-7, the V gene TRBV30, with 10 positions matching TRBD1. The CDR3 consists of 12 residues. Germline V lookup: CDR1 GTSNPN, CDR2 SVGIG (reference sequence). V lost 3 bases and J lost 7; bases outside the gene matches: 3. The CDR3 region has the DNA TGTGCCTGGAGCGGGACAGGGGAAGAGCAGTACTTC. Translated, it gives CAWSGTGEEQYF.

This clone showed up just a few times. This rearrangement joins TRBV4-2 to TRBJ2-6; a possible D gene is TRBD1 (5 bases). V lost 0 bases to trimming and J lost 2 bases, with 8 bases between them. Germline V gives CDR1 LGHNA, CDR2 YNFKEQ. The CDR3 has 16 amino acids. CDR3 loop: CASSQEMTAGANVLTF. In nucleotides, the CDR3 is TGTGCCAGCAGCCAAGAAATGACAGCTGGGGCCAACGTCCTGACTTTC.

To note about this clone: A junction end diverges from the germline sequence, so it may reflect a read error. The CDR3 region is CASSFGTKETQYF. The DNA of the CDR3 is TGTGCTAGCAGCTTTGGGACAAAAGAGACCCAGTACTTC. This rearrangement joins TRBV7-7 to TRBJ2-5; weak D call: TRBD1 (6 bases). This CDR3 region has 13 residues. Germline lookup yields CDR1 SSHAT and CDR2 FNYEAQ (reference sequence).

This clone showed up just a few times. The J gene is TRBJ1-1, the V gene TRBV30; D is perhaps TRBD1 (5 bases). The CDR3 is made up of 12 amino acids. The germline gives CDR1 GTSNPN, CDR2 SVGIG (reference sequence). Trimming shortened V by 6 bases and J by 3 bases, and 11 bases separated the two germline ends. The CDR3 here is CACDGGDTEAFF. CDR3 DNA: TGTGCCTGTGATGGGGGGGACACTGAAGCTTTCTTT.

The CDR3 spells CASSYTQSSEQYF. Here the CDR3 DNA reads TGTGCCAGCAGTTACACCCAGTCTTCCGAGCAGTACTTC. The rearrangement joins TRBV6-5 to TRBJ2-7; D not certain. V was clipped by 2 bases and J by 6 bases, with 11 bases between them. The CDR3 is made up of 13 amino acids. CDR1 is MNHEY, CDR2 SVGAGI, per germline.

The CDR3 DNA reads as TGTGCCAGCACCGGGGGGAGGGCCGGTAAAAAGACCCAGTACTTC. This encodes CASTGGRAGKKTQYF. The chain links TRBV28 to TRBJ2-5; 7 bases are shared with TRBD2. J gave up 6 bases and V 7 bases, and 14 bases lay outside the gene matches. Germline lookup yields CDR1 MDHEN and CDR2 SYDVKM. This CDR3 region has 15 residues. Full variable domain (missing parts from reference TRBV28 and TRBJ2-5): DVKVTQSSRYLVKRTGEKVFLECVQDMDHENMFWYRQDPGLGLRLIYFSYDVKMKEKGDIPEGYSVSREKKERFSLILESASTNQTSMYLCASTGGRAGKKTQYFGPGTRLLVL.